The 20 T cell receptor beta chains presented below share a single source sample, sequenced in a study of tumor-infiltrating lymphocytes in localized non-small cell lung cancer. The protocol was immunoSEQ multiplex PCR, while the TCRdb copy is restricted to in-frame clones and leaves out a portion. Among 14,000 or so clones listed, roughly 75% were seen once. Sequencing input: lung tumor tissue. The receptors here all came from a human donor with non-small cell lung cancer.

The sample holds a few counts of this clone. This rearrangement joins TRBV11-2 to TRBJ1-2, with TRBD1 matching over 7 bases. Trimming took 0 bases from V and 4 from J; bases not matched to a gene: 2. The CDR3 loop spans 14 amino acids. CDR1 is SGHAT and CDR2 is FQNNGV in the germline V gene. Here the CDR3 DNA reads TGTGCCAGCAGCTTAGAACCAGGGGGCTATGGCTACACCTTC. Translation gives CASSLEPGGYGYTF.

The CDR3 bases are TGTGCCAGCAGTTTAGGGACTAACTATGGCTACACCTTC. Amino acid sequence: CASSLGTNYGYTF. This chain connects TRBV28 to TRBJ1-2; D ambiguous. Germline V gene data show CDR1 as MDHEN and CDR2 as SYDVKM. The length of the CDR3 is 13 residues. Between the trimmed V and J ends, which lost 2 bases and 0 bases, there was a span of 4 bases.

This clone has more than one count but fewer than ten. The rearrangement joins TRBV7-9 to TRBJ2-7, with 7 positions matching TRBD1. The CDR3 consists of 12 residues. The ends lost 5 bases at V and 5 bases at J; junction bases unmatched: 3. Germline values: CDR1 SEHNR, CDR2 FQNEAQ (reference sequence). The CDR3 sequence: CASSHTGDEQYF. The CDR3 DNA follows: TGTGCCAGCAGCCACACAGGGGACGAGCAGTACTTC.

This clone has only one observation. The CDR3 coding sequence is TGTGCCAGCAGCTTAGCGCGGGGGAACACTGAAGCTTTCTTT. It specifies CASSLARGNTEAFF. The chain joins TRBV7-2 to TRBJ1-1; D is unclear. This CDR3 region has 14 residues. The germline V and J ends were trimmed by 0 bases and 1 base, with 6 bases remaining between them. In germline, CDR1 is SGHTA, CDR2 FQGNSA.

V is TRBV19 and J is TRBJ2-3; the D gene is possibly TRBD2 (5 bases). V was shortened by 8 bases and J by 0 bases, with 9 bases between the two germline ends. This CDR3 has 13 residues. Per germline, CDR1 LNHDA and CDR2 SQIVND (reference sequence). CDR3 DNA: TGTGCCAGTGGGAGACTGAGCACAGATACGCAGTATTTT. Protein sequence: CASGRLSTDTQYF.

The chain has TRBV6-1 and TRBJ2-1; weak D call: TRBD1 (6 bases). The ends were cut back, 4 bases at V and 5 bases at J, with 9 bases in the middle. There are 13 residues in the CDR3. Germline V gene sequence: CDR1 MNHNS, CDR2 SASEGT. Written as DNA, the CDR3 is TGTGCCAGCAGTGCAAACAGGGACAATGAGCAGTTCTTC. As protein: CASSANRDNEQFF.

V usage is TRBV2 and J usage is TRBJ2-3; 7 bases line up with TRBD2. Trimming took 3 bases from V and 4 from J; bases not matched to a gene: 4. Germline assignment: CDR1 SNHLY and CDR2 FYNNEI. This CDR3 region has 14 residues. This CDR3 reads CASSDGRNPDTQYF. In nucleotides, the CDR3 is TGTGCCAGCAGTGACGGGAGGAACCCAGATACGCAGTATTTT.

This sequence joins TRBV19 and TRBJ1-5; 7 nucleotides match TRBD1. Germline loops: CDR1 LNHDA, CDR2 SQIVND (reference sequence). With 10 bases clipped from V and 3 bases from J, the junction kept 6 bases outside the gene matches. This CDR3 contains 13 residues. The CDR3 bases are TGTGCCACCGCAGGGGGAAACAATCAGCCCCAGCATTTT. As protein: CATAGGNNQPQHF.

V and J are TRBV29-1 and TRBJ1-2; 8 nucleotides line up with TRBD1. The CDR3 has 12 amino acids. Trimming cost V 4 bases and J 13 bases; bases outside gene matches: 11. Per the germline V gene, CDR1 is SQVTM and CDR2 is ANQGSEA. The CDR3 is CSVAPGQDTLTF. The CDR3 DNA sequence: TGCAGCGTTGCCCCGGGACAGGATACCCTCACCTTC. Together with reference TRBV29-1 and TRBJ1-2, the CDR3 gives the full variable domain: SAVISQKPSRDICQRGTSLTIQCQVDSQVTMMFWYRQQPGQSLTLIATANQGSEATYESGFVIDKFPISRPNLTFSTLTVSNMSPEDSSIYLCSVAPGQDTLTFGSGTRLTVV.

The chain recombines TRBV27 with TRBJ2-2; 11 bases align to TRBD2. This CDR3 has 19 residues. Germline-derived CDR1 and CDR2 are MNHEY and SMNVEV (reference sequence). The V gene end was trimmed by 2 bases and the J gene end by 0 bases; junction bases not matched to a gene: 8. The CDR3 is CASSLVRLAGITNTGELFF. The DNA of the CDR3 is TGTGCCAGCAGTTTAGTCAGACTAGCGGGGATCACGAACACCGGGGAGCTGTTTTTT.

This clone was detected only once. The V gene is TRBV7-9, the J gene TRBJ1-2, with 8 positions matching TRBD1. CDR1 is SEHNR, CDR2 FQNEAQ, per germline (reference sequence). The V segment lost 8 bases and the J segment 2 bases; nucleotides outside the gene matches: 10. The CDR3 is 15 amino acids. CDR3 in amino acids: CASGLMGQANYGYTF. The CDR3 nucleotides read TGTGCCAGCGGATTAATGGGACAGGCCAACTATGGCTACACCTTC.

The chain employs TRBV27 and TRBJ1-2, with D possibly TRBD1 on 6 matching bases. Per germline, CDR1 MNHEY and CDR2 SMNVEV (reference sequence). The length of the CDR3 is 13 residues. Trimming stripped 3 bases from V and 8 bases from J, with 13 bases between. CDR3 sequence reads: CASSFQGPGGYTF. The CDR3 region has the DNA TGTGCCAGCAGTTTCCAGGGGCCGGGGGGCTACACCTTC.

The chain links TRBV9 to TRBJ2-3, with 9 positions matching TRBD2. Germline V gene data show CDR1 as SGDLS and CDR2 as YYNGEE. The V segment lost 0 bases and the J segment 1 base; nucleotides outside the gene matches: 9. The CDR3 extends over 18 amino acids. The CDR3: CASSVGSTSGPGTDTQYF. Here the CDR3 DNA reads TGTGCCAGCAGCGTAGGGTCGACTAGCGGCCCTGGCACAGATACGCAGTATTTT.

The chain has TRBV19 and TRBJ2-1; 7 nucleotides agree with TRBD1. This CDR3 region has 14 residues. Trimming removed 6 bases from V and 4 bases from J; junction bases left unmatched: 6. CDR1 is LNHDA and CDR2 is SQIVND in the germline V gene (reference sequence). Here the CDR3 DNA reads TGTGCCAGTAGGGAAGGGACAGCTTACAATGAGCAGTTCTTC. Translation gives CASREGTAYNEQFF.

This clone is judged medium-sized. The genes are TRBV4-1 and TRBJ1-1; 7 bases line up with TRBD1. CDR3 length equals 17 residues. Germline lookup yields CDR1 MGHRA and CDR2 YSYEKL. V was pared by 0 bases and J by 0 bases, with 7 bases of the junction left unmatched. CDR3: CASSQDQAGGLNTEAFF. The CDR3, as DNA: TGCGCCAGCAGCCAAGATCAAGCAGGGGGGCTGAACACTGAAGCTTTCTTT.

The chain couples TRBV5-5 to TRBJ2-5; weak D call: TRBD2 (7 bases). The CDR3 has 15 amino acids. V lost 4 bases to trimming and J lost 6 bases, with 19 bases between them. Looked up from germline, CDR1 is SGHKS and CDR2 is YYEKEE (reference sequence). The DNA for the CDR3 is TGTGCCAGCAGCCTCCGCCTTGACGGGGGGCAGACCCAGTACTTC. Protein product: CASSLRLDGGQTQYF.

This clone appeared a single time. This sequence joins TRBV2 and TRBJ2-5; weak D call: TRBD1 (5 bases). Per the germline V gene, CDR1 is SNHLY and CDR2 is FYNNEI. V lost 8 bases to trimming and J lost 1 base, with 8 bases between them. This CDR3 has 12 residues. The CDR3 nucleotides read TGTGCCAGCGGCAGGGTCCAAGAGACCCAGTACTTC. Translation gives CASGRVQETQYF.

The V gene is TRBV11-1, the J gene TRBJ2-7; D is unclear. The V and J ends lost 2 bases and 2 bases respectively, with 7 bases between them. Germline V gene data show CDR1 as SGHAT and CDR2 as FQDESV (reference sequence). The CDR3 runs to 13 residues. The CDR3 loop reads CASSLQQTYEQYF. The DNA for the CDR3 is TGTGCCAGCAGCTTACAACAGACCTACGAGCAGTACTTC. Complete variable domain (other parts from reference TRBV11-1 and TRBJ2-7): EAEVAQSPRYKITEKSQAVAFWCDPISGHATLYWYRQILGQGPELLVQFQDESVVDDSQLPKDRFSAERLKGVDSTLKIQPAELGDSAMYLCASSLQQTYEQYFGPGTRLTVT.

CDR3 sequence: CASSSSGVSYNEQFF. DNA for the CDR3: TGTGCCAGTAGTAGTAGCGGGGTATCCTACAATGAGCAGTTCTTC. The chain recombines TRBV19 with TRBJ2-1; TRBD2 aligns across 8 bases. This CDR3 contains 15 residues. From germline, CDR1 is LNHDA and CDR2 SQIVND (reference sequence). The trim removed 4 bases at V and 1 base at J, leaving 3 bases unmatched.

The V and J genes are TRBV7-9 and TRBJ2-1; a weak D match, TRBD2 (5 bases). Germline assignment: CDR1 SEHNR and CDR2 FQNEAQ (reference sequence). CDR3 length: 14 residues. Trimming removed 2 bases from V and 2 bases from J, with 7 bases in between. The CDR3 protein is CASSLSGPYNEQFF. For the CDR3, the DNA is TGTGCCAGCAGCTTAAGCGGTCCCTACAATGAGCAGTTCTTC.